Below, 32 T cell receptor beta chains from the same sample are listed, as sequenced in a study of OX40 agonist ivuxolimab in advanced cancers. The receptor library was made with the immunoSEQ multiplex PCR assay. Entries here come from immuneACCESS through TCRdb and include only in-frame sequences with V and J called. Some clones fail to appear in such tables; in the studies checked, an unresolved V gene covers under half of the shortfall, and the cause of the remainder is unknown. Across this sample there are 9,500 to 15,000 clones, with 65% to 75% seen only once. Jointly, the top ten make up about 12% of the sample. Sequencing used CD4+ or CD8+ T cells sorted from blood, obtained in a trial of the OX40 agonist ivuxolimab. The receptors stem from an adult with an advanced solid tumor such as melanoma, head and neck, liver or kidney cancer.

The chain combines TRBV6-6 with TRBJ2-3; D might be TRBD2 (6 bases). Trimming removed 5 bases at V and 0 bases at J, with 12 bases between. The CDR3 is made up of 15 amino acids. Germline values: CDR1 MNHNY, CDR2 SVGAGI (reference sequence). The CDR3 DNA follows: TGTGCCAGCAGTCTCGGACTACCGAGCACAGATACGCAGTATTTT. This gives the protein CASSLGLPSTDTQYF.

This clone has just a few counts. The V gene is TRBV28, the J gene TRBJ2-7, with a weak D call TRBD1 (6 bases). Germline CDR1 is MDHEN and CDR2 is SYDVKM. V lost 3 bases to trimming and J lost 2 bases, with 11 bases between them. This CDR3 comprises 14 residues. CDR3: CASSLGTPAYEQYF. The CDR3 region has the DNA TGTGCCAGCAGTTTGGGGACACCAGCCTACGAGCAGTACTTC.

V gene TRBV28 combines with J gene TRBJ2-5; 7 bases are shared with TRBD1. Looked up from germline, CDR1 is MDHEN and CDR2 is SYDVKM. CDR3 length: 14 amino acids. V lost 6 bases, J lost 3 bases, and 7 bases stayed unmatched. CDR3 loop: CASSIGTAKETQYF. The CDR3 DNA follows: TGTGCCAGCAGCATTGGGACAGCAAAAGAGACCCAGTACTTC.

With respect to this clone: This likely comes from a read error, as the CDR3 has no conserved phenylalanine or tryptophan at its end. The DNA is left out, because the CDR3 cannot be placed on it with certainty; the CDR3 is given as TCRdb lists it. The chain carries TRBV30 and TRBJ1-2; TRBD1 was called by the table and not checked on the DNA. The CDR3 has 12 amino acids, counting both end residues. In germline, CDR1 is GTSNPN, CDR2 SVGIG (reference sequence). CDR3 region: CAWMGARPRGHP.

V usage is TRBV6-5 and J usage is TRBJ2-1; TRBD2 might be the D (5 bases). Trimming shortened V by 3 bases and J by 8 bases, and 11 bases separated the two germline ends. Germline V CDR1 and CDR2: MNHEY, SVGAGI. There are 13 residues in the CDR3. In DNA, the CDR3 is TGTGCCAGCAGTTATGGACTGTGGTATGAGCAGTTCTTC. It yields the protein CASSYGLWYEQFF.

This clone was observed a few times. The sample holds other DNA sequences that translate to the same CDR3. The chain employs TRBV19 and TRBJ2-1, with 10 bases identical to TRBD2. V gave up 6 bases and J gave up 2 bases; unmatched junction bases: 4. Germline V gene lookup returns CDR1 LNHDA and CDR2 SQIVND (reference sequence). CDR3 length: 15 residues. The CDR3 DNA follows: TGTGCCAGTAGCGCCGGGACTAGCGCCTACAATGAGCAGTTCTTC. Translated, it gives CASSAGTSAYNEQFF.

The CDR3 region is CASSFSGNEQFF. The CDR3 region has the DNA TGTGCCAGCAGTTTTTCGGGGAATGAGCAGTTCTTC. The rearrangement uses TRBV28 and TRBJ2-1; perhaps TRBD2 as D (5 bases). The CDR3 has 12 amino acids. Germline V gene sequence: CDR1 MDHEN, CDR2 SYDVKM. Trimming stripped 3 bases from V and 7 bases from J, with 7 bases between.

J is TRBJ2-1 and V is TRBV27; D is perhaps TRBD1 or TRBD2 (6 bases each). CDR3 length equals 14 residues. Germline values: CDR1 MNHEY, CDR2 SMNVEV (reference sequence). Trimming removed 10 bases from V and 2 bases from J, with 15 bases in between. The DNA for the CDR3 is TGTGCCACTGCTTCGGGGGCGGCCTACAATGAGCAGTTCTTC. Its translation is CATASGAAYNEQFF.

The V call is TRBV2, the J call TRBJ1-5, with D possibly being TRBD1 (5 bases). The CDR3 is made up of 14 amino acids. Germline-derived CDR1 and CDR2 are SNHLY and FYNNEI. The V gene lost 1 base and the J gene lost 6 bases, with 10 bases spanning the gap. The DNA of the CDR3 is TGTGCCAGCAGTGAAGGCAGGGAGGGTCAGCCCCAGCATTTT. This codes for CASSEGREGQPQHF.

The gene calls are TRBV9 and TRBJ2-2, with D unclear. With 0 bases removed from V and 5 bases from J, the gap between germline ends came to 8 bases. CDR3 length: 14 residues. Germline V gives CDR1 SGDLS, CDR2 YYNGEE. In nucleotides, the CDR3 is TGTGCCAGCAGCGTAGTTTCTCGGACCGGGGAGCTGTTTTTT. Translating gives CASSVVSRTGELFF. Filled out from reference TRBV9 and TRBJ2-2, the complete variable domain reads DSGVTQTPKHLITATGQRVTLRCSPRSGDLSVYWYQQSLDQGLQFLIQYYNGEERAKGNILERFSAQQFPDLHSELNLSSLELGDSALYFCASSVVSRTGELFFGEGSRLTVL.

The chain employs TRBV28 and TRBJ2-4; 7 bases are a match to TRBD1. Trimming removed 5 bases from V and 4 bases from J; junction bases left unmatched: 5. The CDR3 covers 14 residues. Germline values: CDR1 MDHEN, CDR2 SYDVKM. CDR3 sequence: CASSQPRGKNIQYF. CDR3 bases: TGTGCCAGCAGTCAGCCCAGGGGGAAAAACATTCAGTACTTC.

This clone appeared once. The V gene is TRBV2, the J gene TRBJ2-4, with D maybe TRBD1 (5 bases). This CDR3 comprises 16 residues. CDR1 SNHLY and CDR2 FYNNEI come from the germline V gene. Trimming pared 6 bases from V and 0 bases from J, leaving 15 bases between. CDR3 in amino acids: CASRGTGPIAKNIQYF. CDR3 coding DNA: TGTGCCAGCAGGGGCACAGGCCCGATAGCCAAAAACATTCAGTACTTC. The variable domain in full, completed from reference TRBV2 and TRBJ2-4, reads EPEVTQTPSHQVTQMGQEVILRCVPISNHLYFYWYRQILGQKVEFLVSFYNNEISEKSEIFDDQFSVERPDGSNFTLKIRSTKLEDSAMYFCASRGTGPIAKNIQYFGAGTRLSVL.

V gene TRBV5-4 combines with J gene TRBJ2-1, with 8 bases that match TRBD1. J gave up 6 bases and V 4 bases, and 3 bases lay outside the gene matches. This CDR3 has 13 residues. The V gene's germline CDR1 is SGHNT and CDR2 YYREEE (reference sequence). This chain's CDR3 is CASSLGQGNEQFF. The CDR3 DNA reads TGTGCCAGCAGCCTAGGACAGGGCAATGAGCAGTTCTTC. The full variable domain, with the rest looked up from reference TRBV5-4 and TRBJ2-1, is ETGVTQSPTHLIKTRGQQVTLRCSSQSGHNTVSWYQQALGQGPQFIFQYYREEENGRGNFPPRFSGLQFPNYSSELNVNALELDDSALYLCASSLGQGNEQFFGPGTRLTVL.

J is TRBJ2-7 and V is TRBV7-2; D is ambiguous. The CDR3 has 11 residues. Germline V gene sequence: CDR1 SGHTA, CDR2 FQGNSA. The ends were cut back, 3 bases at V and 9 bases at J, with 9 bases in the middle. The CDR3 coding sequence is TGTGCCAGCAGCTTTAACCGTTGGCAGTACTTC. This codes for CASSFNRWQYF.

The rearrangement links TRBV10-3 to TRBJ2-1, with a possible D match to TRBD1 (6 bases). V was pared by 6 bases and J by 8 bases, with 14 bases between. CDR1 is ENHRY, CDR2 SYGVKD, per germline. CDR3 length: 13 residues. The CDR3 is CAIRQQGADEQFF. Here the CDR3 DNA reads TGTGCCATCAGGCAACAGGGAGCAGATGAGCAGTTCTTC.

V is TRBV6-1 and J is TRBJ2-7; 7 nucleotides align to TRBD2. Germline V gene sequence: CDR1 MNHNS, CDR2 SASEGT. The CDR3 has 16 residues. V gave up 3 bases and J gave up 6 bases; unmatched junction bases: 14. Here the CDR3 DNA reads TGTGCCAGCAGTGAGTTAGGGCAGGGAGGGGTCTCCGAGCAGTACTTC. Protein product: CASSELGQGGVSEQYF.

The chain links TRBV6-1 to TRBJ2-1; the D gene is possibly TRBD2 (5 bases). V was cut by 1 base and J by 2 bases, with 9 bases left in between. Germline V CDR1 and CDR2: MNHNS, SASEGT. The CDR3 runs to 15 residues. CDR3 coding DNA: TGTGCCAGCAGTGAAGTTGCGGGCCCCTACAATGAGCAGTTCTTC. This codes for CASSEVAGPYNEQFF.

This chain links TRBV7-9 with TRBJ1-2, with D perhaps TRBD1 (5 bases). The CDR3 extends over 14 amino acids. Germline lookup yields CDR1 SEHNR and CDR2 FQNEAQ (reference sequence). V was shortened by 5 bases and J by 3 bases, with 13 bases between the two germline ends. DNA of the CDR3: TGTGCCAGCAGCCTGGGACCTGATTACTATGGCTACACCTTC. Translation: CASSLGPDYYGYTF. The full variable domain, its missing parts supplied by reference TRBV7-9 and TRBJ1-2, is DTGVSQNPRHKITKRGQNVTFRCDPISEHNRLYWYRQTLGQGPEFLTYFQNEAQLEKSRLLSDRFSAERPKGSFSTLEIQRTEQGDSAMYLCASSLGPDYYGYTFGSGTRLTVV.

In its sample, this clone was seen a few times. The chain employs TRBV6-1 and TRBJ2-1; TRBD2 is a possible D gene (6 bases). There are 15 residues in the CDR3. V was clipped by 4 bases and J by 2 bases, with 12 bases between them. From germline, CDR1 is MNHNS and CDR2 SASEGT. The CDR3 sequence is CASSALGGAYNEQFF. CDR3 coding DNA: TGTGCCAGCAGTGCCTTGGGGGGAGCCTACAATGAGCAGTTCTTC.

CDR3 amino acids: CASSVGQGAYEQYF. The CDR3 bases are TGTGCCAGCAGTGTGGGACAGGGGGCTTACGAGCAGTACTTC. J is TRBJ2-7 and V is TRBV6-6, with 12 bases identical to TRBD1. Germline V gene sequence: CDR1 MNHNY, CDR2 SVGAGI (reference sequence). J gave up 4 bases and V 5 bases, and 3 bases lay outside the gene matches. This CDR3 has 14 amino acids.

The V and J genes are TRBV28 and TRBJ2-7; D remains ambiguous. In germline, CDR1 is MDHEN, CDR2 SYDVKM. CDR3 length: 12 residues. V lost 5 bases, J lost 0 bases, and 5 bases lay in between. The DNA for the CDR3 is TGTGCCAGCAGTCAGAGCTCCTACGAGCAGTACTTC. This sequence encodes CASSQSSYEQYF.

Sample share makes this clone large (0.1 to 1%). The rearrangement uses TRBV13 and TRBJ1-5, with no clear D. The CDR3 runs to 12 residues. V was shortened by 3 bases and J by 5 bases, with 5 bases between the two germline ends. Per germline, CDR1 PRHDT and CDR2 FYEKMQ (reference sequence). The CDR3 here is CASSLLDQPQHF. The CDR3 nucleotides read TGTGCCAGCAGCTTGCTAGATCAGCCCCAGCATTTT.

The CDR3 sequence: CASSPYGGEETQYF. CDR3 DNA: TGTGCCAGCAGCCCCTACGGGGGGGAAGAGACCCAGTACTTC. V usage is TRBV6-5 and J usage is TRBJ2-5; 8 bases fit TRBD2. With V trimmed by 6 bases and J by 3 bases, 6 bases remained unmatched. Germline CDR1 is MNHEY and CDR2 is SVGAGI. This CDR3 contains 14 residues.

The chain joins TRBV13 to TRBJ2-7, with 7 bases identical to TRBD1. Trimming took 4 bases from V and 4 from J; bases not matched to a gene: 22. The CDR3 sequence is 19 residues long. Germline CDR1 is PRHDT and CDR2 is FYEKMQ (reference sequence). This CDR3 reads CASSSSLTGSPSILYEQYF. CDR3 sequence (DNA): TGTGCCAGCAGCTCCTCATTGACAGGGTCACCCTCAATTCTATACGAGCAGTACTTC.

The chain is built from TRBV5-5 and TRBJ2-3; D may be TRBD1 (5 bases). Germline-derived CDR1 and CDR2 are SGHKS and YYEKEE (reference sequence). Trimming cost V 4 bases and J 3 bases, with 15 bases left between them. CDR3 size: 15 residues. CDR3 nucleotide sequence: TGTGCCAGCAGCCCCCAGGACACAGAAACAGATACGCAGTATTTT. This codes for CASSPQDTETDTQYF.

This chain uses TRBV7-9 with TRBJ2-5, with TRBD1 matching over 9 bases. Looked up from germline, CDR1 is SEHNR and CDR2 is FQNEAQ (reference sequence). After removal of 5 bases from V and 4 bases from J, the junction contained 8 bases not matched to a gene. This CDR3 is 15 amino acids long. This chain's CDR3 is CASSHGTGPGETQYF. In DNA, the CDR3 is TGTGCCAGCAGCCACGGGACAGGGCCAGGAGAGACCCAGTACTTC.

This clone ranks as medium-sized. The gene calls are TRBV5-1 and TRBJ1-1; the match to TRBD1 covers 7 bases. The V and J ends lost 4 bases and 1 base, in that order; junction bases with no gene match: 10. This CDR3 has 16 residues. Germline assignment: CDR1 SGHRS and CDR2 YFSETQ. In nucleotides, the CDR3 is TGCGCCAGCAGCGACAGGGAAGGGAGAGGGAACACTGAAGCTTTCTTT. Its translation: CASSDREGRGNTEAFF.

J is TRBJ1-3 and V is TRBV6-1, with D possibly TRBD1 on 6 matching bases. Trimming shortened V by 2 bases and J by 2 bases, and 19 bases separated the two germline ends. The CDR3 sequence is 18 residues long. Germline V gene lookup returns CDR1 MNHNS and CDR2 SASEGT. The CDR3 region is CASSEWFSPWDTGNTIYF. Here the CDR3 DNA reads TGTGCCAGCAGTGAATGGTTTTCTCCCTGGGACACTGGAAACACCATATATTTT.

The chain couples TRBV4-1 to TRBJ2-1; 10 positions agree with TRBD1. V was clipped by 5 bases and J by 4 bases; unmatched bases: 5. Germline loops: CDR1 MGHRA, CDR2 YSYEKL. CDR3 length: 15 residues. For the CDR3, the DNA is TGCGCCAGCAGCGCTCGGGACAGGGGATACAATGAGCAGTTCTTC. Amino acid sequence: CASSARDRGYNEQFF.

The chain recombines TRBV7-9 with TRBJ1-1; D ambiguous. The CDR3 is 14 amino acids. Trimming took off 3 bases at V and 2 bases at J, with 10 bases between the two ends. In germline, CDR1 is SEHNR, CDR2 FQNEAQ (reference sequence). The CDR3 DNA sequence: TGTGCCAGCAGCTTTGTATTTGAAAACACTGAAGCTTTCTTT. Translated: CASSFVFENTEAFF.

The chain employs TRBV11-3 and TRBJ2-2; 12 nucleotides line up with TRBD2. The length of the CDR3 is 16 residues. In germline, CDR1 is SGHNT, CDR2 YENEEA. Losses at the gene ends were 5 bases for V and 6 bases for J; bases not matched to a gene: 7. The CDR3 reads CASSPQASGGAGELFF. DNA for the CDR3: TGTGCCAGCAGCCCCCAGGCTAGCGGGGGGGCCGGGGAGCTGTTTTTT. The full variable domain, its missing parts supplied by reference TRBV11-3 and TRBJ2-2, is EAGVVQSPRYKIIEKKQPVAFWCNPISGHNTLYWYLQNLGQGPELLIRYENEEAVDDSQLPKDRFSAERLKGVDSTLKIQPAELGDSAVYLCASSPQASGGAGELFFGEGSRLTVL.

The gene calls are TRBV4-3 and TRBJ2-7, with 9 bases that match TRBD1. Unmatched junction bases numbered 5, after V lost 4 bases and J lost 4 bases. This CDR3 contains 14 residues. Germline V CDR1 and CDR2: LGHNA, YSLEER. CDR3 sequence reads: CASSPGQGQYEQYF. The CDR3 DNA reads TGCGCCAGCAGCCCTGGACAGGGGCAATACGAGCAGTACTTC.